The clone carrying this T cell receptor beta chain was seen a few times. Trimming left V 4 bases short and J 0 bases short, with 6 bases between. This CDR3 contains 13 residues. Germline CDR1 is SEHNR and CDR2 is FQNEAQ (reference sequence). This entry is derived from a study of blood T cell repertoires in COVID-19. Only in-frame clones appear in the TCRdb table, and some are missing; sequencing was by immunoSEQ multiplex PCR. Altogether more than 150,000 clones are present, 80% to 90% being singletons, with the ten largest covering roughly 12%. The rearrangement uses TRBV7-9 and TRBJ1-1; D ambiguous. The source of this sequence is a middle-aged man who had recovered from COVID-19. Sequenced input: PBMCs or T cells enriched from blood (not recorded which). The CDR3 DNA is TGTGCCAGCAGCTCGGAGATGAACACTGAAGCTTTCTTT. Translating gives CASSSEMNTEAFF. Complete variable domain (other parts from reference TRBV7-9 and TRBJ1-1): DTGVSQNPRHKITKRGQNVTFRCDPISEHNRLYWYRQTLGQGPEFLTYFQNEAQLEKSRLLSDRFSAERPKGSFSTLEIQRTEQGDSAMYLCASSSEMNTEAFFGQGTRLTVV.